The rows below give T cell receptor beta chains drawn from one sample of a study of T-cell memory formation after mild COVID-19. TCRdb recomputed calls from the 5' RACE reads with MiXCR, one row per CDR3 protein. The sample has approximately 390,000 distinct CDR3 sequences; about 15% are singletons. Sequenced material: PBMCs or a T cell subset sorted from them (not recorded which). The receptors were sampled from a man between 18 and 35 years old who had mild COVID-19 (a few samples of this study predate the infection). Cell type and time point are not known. CDR3s include the opening cysteine and the closing phenylalanine or tryptophan. A D gene is named only where the DNA matches it firmly. A clone size is listed for some rows: how often the clone was seen (once, few, many), or a class if it is expanded.

TRBD2	TRBV7-2	few	TRBJ2-1	TGTGCCAGCAGCTCACTAGCGGGGGCGCGGGAGCAGTTCTTC	CASSSLAGAREQFF
.	TRBV6-6	.	TRBJ1-1	TGTGCCAGCAGAAAAGGAGAACTGAACACTGAAGCTTTCTTT	CASRKGELNTEAFF
TRBD1	TRBV10-3	.	TRBJ1-3	TGTGCCAGTACACAAACGGCGACAGGGGGTGGAAACACCATATATTTT	CASTQTATGGGNTIYF
TRBD2	TRBV9	many	TRBJ2-3	TGTGCCAGCAGCCCCCGTGGTAGCGGGGGACCCACAGATACGCAGTATTTT	CASSPRGSGGPTDTQYF
.	TRBV18	once	TRBJ1-5	TGTGCCAGCTCACCGGCCAGAAGCAATCAGCCCCAGCATTTT	CASSPARSNQPQHF
.	TRBV5-1	few	TRBJ1-1	TGCGCCAGCAGCTTAGTCAGGGTCGGGAACACTGAAGCTTTCTTT	CASSLVRVGNTEAFF
TRBD2	TRBV5-1	few	TRBJ2-5	TGCGCCAGCAGCTTCCTAGCGGGGTACCAAGAGACCCAGTACTTC	CASSFLAGYQETQYF
.	TRBV10-3	few	TRBJ1-2	TGTGCCATCAGTGAAGTGGGAGGGAGTGAAAACTATGGCTACACCTTC	CAISEVGGSENYGYTF
.	TRBV4-1	.	TRBJ2-5	TGCGCCAGCAGCCAAACAAAGGACCCTAGGGAGACCCAGTACTTC	CASSQTKDPRETQYF
.	TRBV18	.	TRBJ2-5	TGTGCCAGCTCACCCGTGACAGGCGGGGAGACCCAGTACTTC	CASSPVTGGETQYF
.	TRBV6-1	.	TRBJ1-5	TGTGCCAGCAGTGAACCCCCTGGCCCCGGAGGACAGCCCCAGCATTTT	CASSEPPGPGGQPQHF
TRBD1	TRBV4-1	.	TRBJ1-1	TGCGCCAGCAGCCCAGGGGGCCTAGGAACTGAAGCTTTCTTT	CASSPGGLGTEAFF
.	TRBV20-1	.	TRBJ1-1	TGCAGTGCTCCTGGGAGGGGGGCTGAAGCTTTCTTT	CSAPGRGAEAFF
.	TRBV7-6	few	TRBJ2-5	TGTGCCAGCAGCGCGCGCCCGAACCAAGAGACCCAGTACTTC	CASSARPNQETQYF